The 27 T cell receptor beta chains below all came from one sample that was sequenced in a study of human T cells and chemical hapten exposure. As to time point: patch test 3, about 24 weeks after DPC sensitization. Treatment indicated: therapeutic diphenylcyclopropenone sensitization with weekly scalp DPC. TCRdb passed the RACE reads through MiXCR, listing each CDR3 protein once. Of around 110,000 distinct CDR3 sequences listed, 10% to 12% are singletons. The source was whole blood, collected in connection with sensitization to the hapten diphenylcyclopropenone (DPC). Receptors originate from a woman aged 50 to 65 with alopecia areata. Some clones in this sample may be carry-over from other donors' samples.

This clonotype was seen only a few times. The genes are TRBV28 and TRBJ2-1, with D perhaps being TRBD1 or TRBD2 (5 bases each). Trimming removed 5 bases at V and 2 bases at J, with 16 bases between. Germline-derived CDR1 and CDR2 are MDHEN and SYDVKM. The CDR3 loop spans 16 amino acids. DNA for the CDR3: TGTGCCAGCAGTCCTTCCGGGACGGTACCCTACAATGAGCAGTTCTTC. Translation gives CASSPSGTVPYNEQFF.

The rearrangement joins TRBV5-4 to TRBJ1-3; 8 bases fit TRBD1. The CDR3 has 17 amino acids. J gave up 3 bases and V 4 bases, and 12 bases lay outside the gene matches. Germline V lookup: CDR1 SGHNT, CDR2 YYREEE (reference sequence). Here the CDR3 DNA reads TGTGCCAGCAGCGGGGGAGACGACAGGGGAGATGGAAACACCATATATTTT. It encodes CASSGGDDRGDGNTIYF.

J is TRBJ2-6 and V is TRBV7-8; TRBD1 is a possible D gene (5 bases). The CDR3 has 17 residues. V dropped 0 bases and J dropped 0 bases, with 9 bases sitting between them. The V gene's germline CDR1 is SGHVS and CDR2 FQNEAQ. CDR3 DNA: TGTGCCAGCAGCTTAGCAGGGGTCATCTCTGGGGCCAACGTCCTGACTTTC. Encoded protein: CASSLAGVISGANVLTF.

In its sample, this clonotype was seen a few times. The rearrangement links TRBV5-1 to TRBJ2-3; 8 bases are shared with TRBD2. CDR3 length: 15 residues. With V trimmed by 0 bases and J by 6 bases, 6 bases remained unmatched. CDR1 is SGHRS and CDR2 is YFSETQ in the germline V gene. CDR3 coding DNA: TGCGCCAGCAGCTTGGCCGGGACTAGGAAGGATACGCAGTATTTT. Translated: CASSLAGTRKDTQYF.

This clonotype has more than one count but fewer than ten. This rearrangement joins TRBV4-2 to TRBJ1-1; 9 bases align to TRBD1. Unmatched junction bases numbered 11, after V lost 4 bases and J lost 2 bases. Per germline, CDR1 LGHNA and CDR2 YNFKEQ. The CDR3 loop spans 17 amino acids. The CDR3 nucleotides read TGTGCCAGCAGCCCTGATTTGGGACAGGGACCTAACACTGAAGCTTTCTTT. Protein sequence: CASSPDLGQGPNTEAFF.

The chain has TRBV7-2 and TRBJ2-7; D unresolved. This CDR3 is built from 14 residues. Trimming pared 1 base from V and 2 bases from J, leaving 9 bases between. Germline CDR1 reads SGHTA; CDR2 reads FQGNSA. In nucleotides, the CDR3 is TGTGCCAGCAGCTTAGGGGCAGCCACCTACGAGCAGTACTTC. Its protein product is CASSLGAATYEQYF.

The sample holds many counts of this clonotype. The CDR3 loop reads CASSQPLSYEQYF. The CDR3 DNA is TGTGCCAGCAGCCAACCACTTAGCTACGAGCAGTACTTC. This rearrangement joins TRBV4-2 to TRBJ2-7; D is unresolved. This CDR3 spans 13 amino acids. V lost 2 bases and J 3 bases, leaving 8 bases between the germline ends. Germline V CDR1 and CDR2: LGHNA, YNFKEQ.

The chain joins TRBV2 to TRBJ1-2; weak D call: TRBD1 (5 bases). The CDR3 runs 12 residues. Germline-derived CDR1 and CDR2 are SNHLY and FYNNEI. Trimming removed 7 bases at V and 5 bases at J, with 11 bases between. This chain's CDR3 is CASNGGIYGYTF. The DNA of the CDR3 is TGTGCCAGCAATGGGGGGATTTATGGCTACACCTTC.

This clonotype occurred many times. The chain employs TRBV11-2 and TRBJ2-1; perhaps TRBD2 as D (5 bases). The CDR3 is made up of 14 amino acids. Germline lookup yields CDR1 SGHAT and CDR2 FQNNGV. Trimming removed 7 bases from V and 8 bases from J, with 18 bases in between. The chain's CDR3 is CASTTPLGSYEQFF. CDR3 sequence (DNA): TGTGCCAGCACCACCCCCCTGGGGAGCTATGAGCAGTTCTTC.

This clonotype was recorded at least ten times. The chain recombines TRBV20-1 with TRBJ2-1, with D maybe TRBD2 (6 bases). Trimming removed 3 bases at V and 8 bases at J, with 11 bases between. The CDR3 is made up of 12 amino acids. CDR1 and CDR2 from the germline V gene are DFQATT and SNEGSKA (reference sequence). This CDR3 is CSASGRVYEQFF. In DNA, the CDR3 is TGCAGTGCTAGCGGGAGAGTCTATGAGCAGTTCTTC.

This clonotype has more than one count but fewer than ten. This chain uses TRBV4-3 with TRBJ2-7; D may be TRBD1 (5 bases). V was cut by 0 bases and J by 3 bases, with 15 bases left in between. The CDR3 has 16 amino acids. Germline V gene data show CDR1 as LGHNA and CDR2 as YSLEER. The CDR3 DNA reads TGCGCCAGCAGCCAAGAGCCCAGGGCCCCGTTCTACGAGCAGTACTTC. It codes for CASSQEPRAPFYEQYF.

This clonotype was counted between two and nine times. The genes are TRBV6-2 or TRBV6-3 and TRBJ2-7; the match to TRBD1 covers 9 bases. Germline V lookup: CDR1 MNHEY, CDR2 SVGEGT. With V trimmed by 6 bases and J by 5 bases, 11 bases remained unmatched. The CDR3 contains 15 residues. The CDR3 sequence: CASRKSGTGRNEQYF. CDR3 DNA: TGTGCCAGCAGAAAAAGTGGGACAGGGAGAAACGAGCAGTACTTC.

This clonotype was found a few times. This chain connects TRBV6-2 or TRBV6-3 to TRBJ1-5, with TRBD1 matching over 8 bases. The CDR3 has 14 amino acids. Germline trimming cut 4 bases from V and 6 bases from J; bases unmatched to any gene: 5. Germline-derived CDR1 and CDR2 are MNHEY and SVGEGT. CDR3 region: CASSFTGGSQPQHF. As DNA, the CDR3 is TGTGCCAGCAGTTTTACAGGGGGAAGTCAGCCCCAGCATTTT.

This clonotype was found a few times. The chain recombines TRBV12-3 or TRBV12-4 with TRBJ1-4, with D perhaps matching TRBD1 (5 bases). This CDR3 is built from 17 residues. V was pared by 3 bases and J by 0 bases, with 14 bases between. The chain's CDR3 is CASSFWGGGATNEKLFF. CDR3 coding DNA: TGTGCCAGCAGTTTCTGGGGAGGAGGGGCAACTAATGAAAAACTGTTTTTT.

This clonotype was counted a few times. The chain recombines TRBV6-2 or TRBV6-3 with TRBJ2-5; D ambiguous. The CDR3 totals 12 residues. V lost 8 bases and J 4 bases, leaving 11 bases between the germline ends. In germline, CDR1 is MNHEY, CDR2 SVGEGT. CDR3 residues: CASQAPTETQYF. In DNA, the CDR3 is TGTGCCAGCCAGGCCCCCACAGAGACCCAGTACTTC.

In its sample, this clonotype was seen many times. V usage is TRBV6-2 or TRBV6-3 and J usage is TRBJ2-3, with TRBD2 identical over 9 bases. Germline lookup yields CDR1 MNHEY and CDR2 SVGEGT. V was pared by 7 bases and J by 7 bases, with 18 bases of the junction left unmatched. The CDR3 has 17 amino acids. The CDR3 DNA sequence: TGTGCCAGCATCCCTGGGGCGACTAGCGGTCGGAAAAATACGCAGTATTTT. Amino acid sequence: CASIPGATSGRKNTQYF.

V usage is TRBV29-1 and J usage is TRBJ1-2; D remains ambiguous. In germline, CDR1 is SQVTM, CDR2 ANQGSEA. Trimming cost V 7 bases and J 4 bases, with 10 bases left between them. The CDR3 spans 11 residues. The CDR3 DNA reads TGCAGCGGCGTTGGGCCCTATGGCTACACCTTC. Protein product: CSGVGPYGYTF.

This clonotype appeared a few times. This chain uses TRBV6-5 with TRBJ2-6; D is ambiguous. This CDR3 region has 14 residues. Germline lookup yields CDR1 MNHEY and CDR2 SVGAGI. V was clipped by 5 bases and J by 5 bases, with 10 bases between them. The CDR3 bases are TGTGCCAGCAGTCCTGTGGGCTGGGCCAACGTCCTGACTTTC. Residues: CASSPVGWANVLTF.

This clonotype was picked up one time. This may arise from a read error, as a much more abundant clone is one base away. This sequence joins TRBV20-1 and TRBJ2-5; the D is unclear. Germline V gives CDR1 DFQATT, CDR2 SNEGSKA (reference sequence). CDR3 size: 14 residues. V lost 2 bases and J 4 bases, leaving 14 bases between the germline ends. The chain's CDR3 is CSARRRARLETQYF. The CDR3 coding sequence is TGCAGTGCTAGACGCCGGGCGCGGCTAGAGACCCAGTACTTC.

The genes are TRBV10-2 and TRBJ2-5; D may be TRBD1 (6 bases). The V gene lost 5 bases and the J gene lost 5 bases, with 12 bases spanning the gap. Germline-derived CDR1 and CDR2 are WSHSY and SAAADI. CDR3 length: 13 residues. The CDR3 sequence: CASSSQGWETQYF. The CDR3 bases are TGCGCCAGCAGTTCACAGGGTTGGGAGACCCAGTACTTC.

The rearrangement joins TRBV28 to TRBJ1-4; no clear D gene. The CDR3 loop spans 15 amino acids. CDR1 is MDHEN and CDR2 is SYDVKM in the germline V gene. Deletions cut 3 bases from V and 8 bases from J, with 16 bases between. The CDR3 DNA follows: TGTGCCAGCAGTTTCTCTACATCCCCCAAGGAAAAACTGTTTTTT. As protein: CASSFSTSPKEKLFF.

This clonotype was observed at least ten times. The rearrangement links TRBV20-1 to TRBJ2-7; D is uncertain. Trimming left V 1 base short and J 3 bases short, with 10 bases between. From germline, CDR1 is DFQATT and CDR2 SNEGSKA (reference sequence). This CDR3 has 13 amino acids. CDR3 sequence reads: CSARGVEYYEQYF. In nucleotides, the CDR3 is TGCAGTGCTAGAGGTGTAGAATACTACGAGCAGTACTTC.

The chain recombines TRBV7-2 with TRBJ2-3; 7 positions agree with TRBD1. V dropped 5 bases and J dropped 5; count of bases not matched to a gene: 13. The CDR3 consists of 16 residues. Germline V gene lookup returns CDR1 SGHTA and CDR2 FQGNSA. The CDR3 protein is CASSPRQGPLGDTQYF. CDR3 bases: TGTGCCAGCAGCCCTAGACAGGGCCCTCTGGGAGATACGCAGTATTTT.

CDR3 in DNA: TGTGCCAGCAGCTTCCGGGATGAGCAGTTCTTC. Amino acid sequence: CASSFRDEQFF. This chain uses TRBV7-8 with TRBJ2-1; D not certain. Trimming removed 3 bases at V and 8 bases at J, with 5 bases between. The germline V gene has CDR1 SGHVS and CDR2 FQNEAQ. The CDR3 contains 11 residues.

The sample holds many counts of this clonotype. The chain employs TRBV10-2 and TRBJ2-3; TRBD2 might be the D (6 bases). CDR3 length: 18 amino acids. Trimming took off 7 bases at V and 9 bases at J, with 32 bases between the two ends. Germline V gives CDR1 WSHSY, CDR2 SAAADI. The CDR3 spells CASISSGGEASGFGTQYF. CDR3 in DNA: TGCGCCAGCATCTCTTCTGGTGGGGAGGCCTCCGGTTTTGGCACGCAGTATTTT.

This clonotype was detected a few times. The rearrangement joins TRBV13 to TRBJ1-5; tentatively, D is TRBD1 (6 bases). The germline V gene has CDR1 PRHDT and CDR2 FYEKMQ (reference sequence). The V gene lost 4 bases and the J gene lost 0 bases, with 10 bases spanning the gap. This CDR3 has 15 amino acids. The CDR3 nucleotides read TGTGCCAGCAGCTCCTCAGGGGTTAGCAATCAGCCCCAGCATTTT. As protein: CASSSSGVSNQPQHF.

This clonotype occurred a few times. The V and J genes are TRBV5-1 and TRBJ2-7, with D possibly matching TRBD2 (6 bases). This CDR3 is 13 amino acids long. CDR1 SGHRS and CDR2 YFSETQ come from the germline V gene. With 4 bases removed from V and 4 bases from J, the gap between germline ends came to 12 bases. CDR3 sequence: CASSPAGGYEQYF. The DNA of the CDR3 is TGCGCCAGCAGCCCGGCCGGAGGGTACGAGCAGTACTTC. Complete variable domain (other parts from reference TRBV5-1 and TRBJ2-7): KAGVTQTPRYLIKTRGQQVTLSCSPISGHRSVSWYQQTPGQGLQFLFEYFSETQRNKGNFPGRFSGRQFSNSRSEMNVSTLELGDSALYLCASSPAGGYEQYFGPGTRLTVT.